The 30 T cell receptor beta chains below all came from one sample that was sequenced in a study of cytomegalovirus exposure and HLA in healthy donors. PCR involved 60 Vbeta and 13 Jbeta primers. Sequenced by immunoSEQ multiplex PCR; TCRdb stores in-frame clones only, minus some. The sample lists approximately 170,000 clones; 85% were seen once. Input material: PBMCs. The source is a boy aged 2-15 years in good health and CMV-seronegative.

This chain connects TRBV9 to TRBJ1-3; 7 positions agree with TRBD1. Germline V gives CDR1 SGDLS, CDR2 YYNGEE. The CDR3 loop spans 16 amino acids. The ends lost 4 bases at V and 2 bases at J; junction bases unmatched: 9. DNA for the CDR3: TGTGCCAGCAGCCCAACCCCCGGGACAGCTGGAAACACCATATATTTT. Encoded protein: CASSPTPGTAGNTIYF.

The chain is built from TRBV2 and TRBJ1-5; no reliable D call. V gave up 8 bases and J gave up 7 bases, with 12 bases separating them. Germline-derived CDR1 and CDR2 are SNHLY and FYNNEI. There are 12 residues in the CDR3. The CDR3 DNA is TGTGCCAGCTCTGAGGCCCCCCAGCCCCAGCATTTT. Amino acid sequence: CASSEAPQPQHF.

Details on this clone: This is likely a read error, given that the CDR3 carries no conserved phenylalanine or tryptophan at its end. This rearrangement joins TRBV27 to TRBJ1-1; 7 bases line up with TRBD1. CDR1 is MNHEY and CDR2 is SMNVEV in the germline V gene (reference sequence). This CDR3 has 13 residues. The V and J ends lost 1 base and 8 bases, in that order; junction bases with no gene match: 4. The CDR3 DNA follows: TGTGCCAGCAGTTTATACGACAGGGAGGAAGCTTTCTTG. Protein: CASSLYDREEAFL.

This chain links TRBV28 with TRBJ2-7; 14 nucleotides agree with TRBD2. J was trimmed by 4 bases and V by 4 bases; bases with no gene match: 12. This CDR3 is 18 amino acids long. CDR1 and CDR2 (germline): MDHEN, SYDVKM. The CDR3 sequence is CASSSPSGLAGAGYEQYF. The CDR3 bases are TGTGCCAGCAGTTCACCCTCGGGACTAGCGGGAGCGGGGTACGAGCAGTACTTC.

This clone appeared a single time. V gene TRBV27 combines with J gene TRBJ1-2; D is uncertain. The CDR3 extends over 14 amino acids. The germline CDR1 and CDR2 sequences are MNHEY and SMNVEV (reference sequence). V was trimmed by 4 bases and J by 8 bases, leaving 17 bases between them. The CDR3 is CASSSRLFEKGYTF. The CDR3 nucleotides are TGTGCCAGCAGTTCCCGACTCTTCGAAAAGGGCTACACCTTC.

V is TRBV27 and J is TRBJ2-7; 9 bases match TRBD1. Per the germline V gene, CDR1 is MNHEY and CDR2 is SMNVEV (reference sequence). The CDR3 runs 14 residues. Unmatched junction bases numbered 6, after V lost 3 bases and J lost 6 bases. In DNA, the CDR3 is TGTGCCAGCAGTTTTGGACAGGGGCACTCCGAGCAGTACTTC. This gives the protein CASSFGQGHSEQYF.

A single count supports this clone. Here the CDR3 reads CASSPREGAGVYEQYF. CDR3 in DNA: TGTGCCAGCAGCCCCAGAGAGGGAGCGGGAGTTTACGAGCAGTACTTC. This chain connects TRBV14 to TRBJ2-7; 8 positions match TRBD2. Per the germline V gene, CDR1 is SGHDN and CDR2 is FVKESK. CDR3 length equals 16 residues. V dropped 4 bases and J dropped 4; count of bases not matched to a gene: 12.

The chain couples TRBV5-1 to TRBJ1-3, with D tentatively TRBD1 (6 bases). The CDR3 runs to 14 residues. Germline values: CDR1 SGHRS, CDR2 YFSETQ. The germline V and J ends were trimmed by 5 bases and 4 bases, with 13 bases remaining between them. The CDR3: CASSPDSYGNTIYF. CDR3 nucleotide sequence: TGCGCCAGCAGTCCGGACAGTTACGGAAACACCATATATTTT.

This chain uses TRBV27 with TRBJ1-2; 8 nucleotides agree with TRBD1. Germline assignment: CDR1 MNHEY and CDR2 SMNVEV (reference sequence). Germline trimming cut 4 bases from V and 8 bases from J; bases unmatched to any gene: 15. The CDR3 is 16 residues long. The DNA for the CDR3 is TGTGCCAGCAGTTCCGCCTCGTGGACAGGGAATTTCGGCTACACCTTC. Translated: CASSSASWTGNFGYTF.

This sequence joins TRBV10-2 and TRBJ1-2, with 7 bases lining up with TRBD1. V gave up 8 bases and J gave up 2 bases; unmatched junction bases: 8. The CDR3 consists of 14 residues. Germline CDR1 is WSHSY and CDR2 is SAAADI. The CDR3 DNA reads as TGCGCCAGCCTGTCAGGACAGGTCAACTATGGCTACACCTTC. Protein product: CASLSGQVNYGYTF.

In this sample, this clone turned up a few times. The rearrangement joins TRBV19 to TRBJ2-4; 8 bases are a match to TRBD2. CDR3 length: 15 residues. V shed 4 bases and J 9 bases; nucleotides not matched to a gene: 11. The germline V gene has CDR1 LNHDA and CDR2 SQIVND (reference sequence). CDR3 nucleotide sequence: TGTGCCAGTAGTAGGACCCCGGCGGGGGGTGGCATTCAGTACTTC. Translation: CASSRTPAGGGIQYF.

This chain links TRBV7-2 with TRBJ2-3; possibly TRBD2 for D (5 bases). Trimming took 3 bases from V and 6 from J, leaving 10 bases between them. The CDR3 contains 13 residues. Germline lookup yields CDR1 SGHTA and CDR2 FQGNSA. CDR3 protein: CASSFSPGDTQYF. In DNA form, the CDR3 reads TGTGCCAGCAGCTTTTCACCGGGGGATACGCAGTATTTT.

The chain recombines TRBV7-4 with TRBJ2-7; 8 bases align to TRBD1. This CDR3 has 15 residues. CDR1 is SGHVT and CDR2 is SQSDAQ in the germline V gene. The J segment lost 2 bases and the V segment lost 5 bases, leaving 8 bases of the junction unmatched. As DNA, the CDR3 is TGTGCCAGCAGCCTGAGACAGGGGTCCCCCTACGAGCAGTACGTC. Its translation is CASSLRQGSPYEQYV.

This rearrangement joins TRBV7-2 to TRBJ2-4, with TRBD1 identical over 8 bases. The germline gives CDR1 SGHTA, CDR2 FQGNSA. V lost 6 bases, J lost 3 bases, and 1 base stayed unmatched. CDR3 size: 13 residues. CDR3 in amino acids: CASRGTGKNIQYF. DNA for the CDR3: TGTGCCAGCAGGGGGACAGGCAAAAACATTCAGTACTTC.

This chain uses TRBV29-1 with TRBJ2-5; D is ambiguous. The CDR3 has 15 amino acids. V gave up 7 bases and J gave up 0 bases, with 18 bases separating them. From germline, CDR1 is SQVTM and CDR2 ANQGSEA. In DNA form, the CDR3 reads TGCAGCGCCCGCCCCCTAGGAGTAGACCAAGAGACCCAGTACTTC. This translates into CSARPLGVDQETQYF.

The rearrangement links TRBV2 to TRBJ2-3; 10 bases fit TRBD2. V lost 4 bases to trimming and J lost 1 base; unmatched junction nucleotides: 5. Germline assignment: CDR1 SNHLY and CDR2 FYNNEI. This CDR3 has 16 residues. DNA of the CDR3: TGTGCCAGCAGTGGCGGCGGACTAGCGGGCACAGATACGCAGTATTTT. This gives the protein CASSGGGLAGTDTQYF.

This chain uses TRBV15 with TRBJ1-5; no definite D call. The V end lost 5 bases, the J end lost 1 base, and 15 bases lay between the germline ends. The CDR3 is 16 residues long. CDR1 is LNHNV, CDR2 YYDKDF, per germline (reference sequence). CDR3: CATSERRPGSNQPQHF. CDR3 sequence (DNA): TGTGCCACCAGCGAGAGGCGACCGGGGAGCAATCAGCCCCAGCATTTT.

The rearrangement uses TRBV9 and TRBJ1-2; possibly TRBD1 for D (6 bases). CDR1 and CDR2 (germline): SGDLS, YYNGEE. Trimming pared 4 bases from V and 6 bases from J, leaving 16 bases between. CDR3 size: 14 residues. CDR3 protein: CASSPLGGWDGYTF. The CDR3 bases are TGTGCCAGCAGCCCGTTAGGGGGATGGGATGGCTACACCTTC.

J is TRBJ1-3 and V is TRBV5-1; D gene uncertain. The V gene's germline CDR1 is SGHRS and CDR2 YFSETQ. V lost 0 bases and J 0 bases, leaving 10 bases between the germline ends. CDR3 length: 16 amino acids. The CDR3 nucleotides are TGCGCCAGCAGCTTGGCTAACTTACCCTCTGGAAACACCATATATTTT. Amino acids: CASSLANLPSGNTIYF.

DNA of the CDR3: TGTGCCAGCAGTCCGGCCGCGGCCTACGAGCAGTACTTC. Its protein is CASSPAAAYEQYF. The rearrangement uses TRBV9 and TRBJ2-7; D uncertain. With 5 bases removed from V and 2 bases from J, the gap between germline ends came to 11 bases. CDR3 length equals 13 residues. Germline-derived CDR1 and CDR2 are SGDLS and YYNGEE.

The chain uses TRBV19 and TRBJ2-3; 9 positions match TRBD2. From germline, CDR1 is LNHDA and CDR2 SQIVND (reference sequence). V dropped 3 bases and J dropped 6; count of bases not matched to a gene: 10. This CDR3 has 16 amino acids. The CDR3 region has the DNA TGTGCCAGTAGTATCTCTAGCGGGGCCCTTTTGGATACGCAGTATTTT. It is translated as CASSISSGALLDTQYF.

This chain's CDR3 is CASSSPGRGFFYGYTF. The CDR3 DNA reads as TGTGCCAGCAGTTCCCCGGGAAGGGGGTTCTTCTATGGCTACACCTTC. The V gene is TRBV28, the J gene TRBJ1-2, with D possibly matching TRBD1 (6 bases). The V gene lost 4 bases and the J gene lost 4 bases, with 19 bases spanning the gap. From germline, CDR1 is MDHEN and CDR2 SYDVKM. This CDR3 contains 16 residues.

This chain joins TRBV19 and TRBJ1-4, with 9 bases aligning to TRBD1. The length of the CDR3 is 15 residues. CDR1 and CDR2 (germline): LNHDA, SQIVND (reference sequence). Trimming took 4 bases from V and 5 from J; bases not matched to a gene: 5. The CDR3 sequence is CASSTEGTGNEKLFF. The CDR3 bases are TGTGCCAGTAGTACCGAGGGGACAGGGAATGAAAAACTGTTTTTT.

The chain couples TRBV19 to TRBJ1-2; 7 bases line up with TRBD1. Per the germline V gene, CDR1 is LNHDA and CDR2 is SQIVND (reference sequence). This CDR3 region has 15 residues. The V gene end was trimmed by 4 bases and the J gene end by 2 bases; junction bases not matched to a gene: 7. In DNA form, the CDR3 reads TGTGCCAGTAGTACCCGGGACAGAGACAACTATGGCTACACCTTC. Translated: CASSTRDRDNYGYTF.

With regard to this clone: This sample includes further DNA sequences coding for the same CDR3. The chain combines TRBV28 with TRBJ2-3; D is unresolved. The CDR3 has 14 residues. The V gene lost 2 bases and the J gene lost 0 bases, with 6 bases spanning the gap. Germline CDR1 reads MDHEN; CDR2 reads SYDVKM. The DNA of the CDR3 is TGTGCCAGCAGTTTACTGGAGAGCACAGATACGCAGTATTTT. This codes for CASSLLESTDTQYF.

The chain joins TRBV29-1 to TRBJ2-2, with a tentative D call TRBD1 (7 bases). Germline CDR1 reads SQVTM; CDR2 reads ANQGSEA. Trimming removed 4 bases at V and 9 bases at J, with 21 bases between. The CDR3 is 15 residues long. The CDR3: CSVGDGGQTFRELFF. Written as DNA, the CDR3 is TGCAGCGTTGGCGACGGGGGACAGACGTTTAGGGAGCTGTTTTTT.

The rearrangement uses TRBV4-1 and TRBJ2-7; the match to TRBD1 covers 7 bases. The germline CDR1 and CDR2 sequences are MGHRA and YSYEKL. CDR3 length equals 14 residues. V trimming: 1 base; J trimming: 7 bases; junction bases outside the gene matches: 7. CDR3 in amino acids: CASSQGDSGQEQYF. CDR3 bases: TGCGCCAGCAGCCAAGGGGACAGTGGACAAGAGCAGTACTTC.

This clone was found once. The J gene is TRBJ1-1, the V gene TRBV5-1, with D perhaps matching TRBD1 (6 bases). V lost 4 bases, J lost 4 bases, and 14 bases lay in between. This CDR3 is built from 14 residues. The germline gives CDR1 SGHRS, CDR2 YFSETQ. CDR3 region: CASSPGGGVTEAFF. CDR3 nucleotide sequence: TGCGCCAGCAGCCCGGGAGGGGGGGTCACTGAAGCTTTCTTT.

The gene calls are TRBV7-8 and TRBJ1-2, with TRBD1 matching 8 bases. CDR3 length: 14 residues. Unmatched junction bases numbered 11, after V lost 6 bases and J lost 8 bases. Germline V gene lookup returns CDR1 SGHVS and CDR2 FQNEAQ. The CDR3 here is CASREAGGAGGYTF. The CDR3 DNA reads TGTGCCAGCAGGGAGGCAGGGGGCGCCGGGGGCTACACCTTC.

On this clone: Additional DNA sequences in this sample encode the identical CDR3. The chain employs TRBV7-9 and TRBJ1-1; D might be TRBD1 (6 bases). The CDR3 extends over 14 amino acids. Germline-derived CDR1 and CDR2 are SEHNR and FQNEAQ (reference sequence). The V gene lost 1 base and the J gene lost 2 bases, with 8 bases spanning the gap. The CDR3 nucleotides read TGTGCCAGCAGCTTAGGACAGGCTAACACTGAAGCTTTCTTT. Its translation: CASSLGQANTEAFF.